The next 27 T cell receptor beta chains were all read from a single sample in a study of OX40 agonist ivuxolimab in advanced cancers. Produced via immunoSEQ multiplex PCR; TCRdb's table is partial and in-frame only. Altogether 70,000 to 95,000 clones are present, about 93% being singletons, with the ten largest covering 0.95% to 1.2%. The sample in question was CD4+ or CD8+ T cells sorted from blood, obtained in a trial of the OX40 agonist ivuxolimab. The origin of the receptors is an adult with an advanced solid tumor such as melanoma, head and neck, liver or kidney cancer.

The chain couples TRBV27 to TRBJ1-5; tentatively, D is TRBD1 (5 bases). There are 15 residues in the CDR3. CDR1 is MNHEY, CDR2 SMNVEV, per germline (reference sequence). Trimming cost V 4 bases and J 7 bases, with 17 bases left between them. The CDR3 region is CASSSTLGDRQPQHF. CDR3 DNA sequence: TGTGCCAGCAGTTCAACCTTGGGGGATCGACAGCCCCAGCATTTT.

V is TRBV25-1 and J is TRBJ2-7; D is unresolved. Germline V gives CDR1 MGHDK, CDR2 SYGVNS. The CDR3 has 12 amino acids. Trimming shortened V by 6 bases and J by 3 bases, and 9 bases separated the two germline ends. The CDR3 spells CASRGLGYEQYF. The CDR3 DNA follows: TGTGCCAGCAGGGGCCTAGGCTACGAGCAGTACTTC.

In this sample, this clone turned up once. V and J are TRBV30 and TRBJ1-3, with 10 positions matching TRBD1. Germline CDR1 and CDR2: GTSNPN and SVGIG (reference sequence). The V and J ends lost 5 bases and 0 bases, in that order; junction bases with no gene match: 13. The CDR3 runs 18 residues. Written as DNA, the CDR3 is TGTGCCTGGGACCGGGACAGGGGTCCTCGGAGCTCTGGAAACACCATATATTTT. It encodes CAWDRDRGPRSSGNTIYF.

The chain recombines TRBV7-9 with TRBJ2-7; D is unresolved. With 4 bases removed from V and 0 bases from J, the gap between germline ends came to 7 bases. The CDR3 length is 13 residues. Germline V CDR1 and CDR2: SEHNR, FQNEAQ (reference sequence). This CDR3 is CASSSSGSYEQYF. CDR3 coding DNA: TGTGCCAGCAGCTCATCGGGCTCCTACGAGCAGTACTTC.

This chain uses TRBV5-1 with TRBJ2-5, with TRBD1 identical over 7 bases. The CDR3 is made up of 16 amino acids. Losses at the gene ends were 5 bases for V and 6 bases for J; bases not matched to a gene: 16. Germline V gene lookup returns CDR1 SGHRS and CDR2 YFSETQ. DNA of the CDR3: TGCGCCAGCAGTCCCGGGGCCCCAGGGGGTGGGAAGACCCAGTACTTC. Its translation: CASSPGAPGGGKTQYF.

The chain combines TRBV20-1 with TRBJ2-3, with D uncertain. Per germline, CDR1 DFQATT and CDR2 SNEGSKA (reference sequence). The CDR3 consists of 11 residues. V was cut by 6 bases and J by 2 bases, with 6 bases left in between. The CDR3 nucleotides are TGCAGTGCCCGCGTCACAGATACGCAGTATTTT. Translating it yields CSARVTDTQYF.

The rearrangement links TRBV9 to TRBJ2-7, with D perhaps TRBD1 (5 bases). The CDR3 runs 15 residues. Germline V gene lookup returns CDR1 SGDLS and CDR2 YYNGEE. V lost 0 bases to trimming and J lost 6 bases, with 16 bases between them. CDR3 DNA: TGTGCCAGCAGCGTAGAGGGCCAGGGCGTTCGCGAGCAGTACTTC. It translates to CASSVEGQGVREQYF.

J is TRBJ2-2 and V is TRBV27; D gene ambiguous. The length of the CDR3 is 11 residues. CDR1 is MNHEY, CDR2 SMNVEV, per germline (reference sequence). V was trimmed by 2 bases and J by 6 bases, leaving 1 base between them. CDR3 DNA: TGTGCCAGCAGTTTAGCCGGGGAGCTGTTTTTT. Translation: CASSLAGELFF.

The chain is built from TRBV7-8 and TRBJ2-7, with a possible D match to TRBD2 (5 bases). The CDR3 contains 15 residues. Trimming shortened V by 5 bases and J by 1 base, and 15 bases separated the two germline ends. CDR1 is SGHVS, CDR2 FQNEAQ, per germline. CDR3 in amino acids: CASSLTSGTSYEQYF. The CDR3 DNA follows: TGTGCCAGCAGCCTAACCAGCGGTACTTCCTACGAGCAGTACTTC. Full variable domain (remainder filled in from reference TRBV7-8 and TRBJ2-7): GAGVSQSPRYKVAKRGQDVALRCDPISGHVSLFWYQQALGQGPEFLTYFQNEAQLDKSGLPSDRFFAERPEGSVSTLKIQRTQQEDSAVYLCASSLTSGTSYEQYFGPGTRLTVT.

V usage is TRBV18 and J usage is TRBJ1-3, with D unresolved. V was clipped by 1 base and J by 4 bases, with 14 bases between them. This CDR3 has 16 amino acids. Germline assignment: CDR1 KGHSH and CDR2 LQKENI. The CDR3, as DNA: TGTGCCAGCTCACCACGATGGGCAGATCGAGGAAACACCATATATTTT. This gives the protein CASSPRWADRGNTIYF.

V is TRBV6-4 and J is TRBJ2-7; TRBD2 matches at 15 bases. CDR1 and CDR2 (germline): MRHNA, SNTAGT. The J segment lost 5 bases and the V segment lost 2 bases, leaving 7 bases of the junction unmatched. The CDR3 runs 17 residues. The CDR3 sequence is CASSDIGLAGGRDEQYF. The CDR3 bases are TGTGCCAGCAGTGACATCGGACTAGCGGGAGGGCGAGACGAGCAGTACTTC.

This sequence joins TRBV15 and TRBJ2-3; the match to TRBD2 covers 9 bases. Germline V gene lookup returns CDR1 LNHNV and CDR2 YYDKDF (reference sequence). The junction had 5 bases not matched to a gene; V was cut back by 1 base and J by 6 bases. CDR3 length: 15 residues. The DNA for the CDR3 is TGTGCCACCAGCAGAGGTGGGACTAGCTTGGATACGCAGTATTTT. Amino acids: CATSRGGTSLDTQYF.

The rearrangement links TRBV28 to TRBJ2-1, with D possibly being TRBD2 (6 bases). The V gene lost 8 bases and the J gene lost 1 base, with 21 bases spanning the gap. Germline CDR1 MDHEN, CDR2 SYDVKM. The CDR3 has 17 residues. CDR3 DNA: TGTGCCAGCCGGGCCCGGCCGGGAGCGAGGTCCTACAATGAGCAGTTCTTC. This gives the protein CASRARPGARSYNEQFF.

V and J are TRBV28 and TRBJ2-1, with TRBD2 matching over 10 bases. The CDR3 length is 18 residues. With V trimmed by 5 bases and J by 0 bases, 10 bases remained unmatched. From germline, CDR1 is MDHEN and CDR2 SYDVKM. The CDR3 bases are TGTGCCAGCAGTGATCCCGGGACTAGCGAAAGCTCCTACAATGAGCAGTTCTTC. Translation gives CASSDPGTSESSYNEQFF.

This rearrangement joins TRBV4-3 to TRBJ2-7, with D possibly TRBD2 on 5 matching bases. The CDR3 is 16 amino acids. V lost 4 bases and J lost 3, with 19 bases in between. The germline CDR1 and CDR2 sequences are LGHNA and YSLEER. The CDR3, as DNA: TGCGCCAGCAGCCCGAGTCGAGCGGAGTCTGTCTACGAGCAGTACTTC. The encoded protein is CASSPSRAESVYEQYF.

V usage is TRBV6-5 and J usage is TRBJ1-1; D gene uncertain. V gave up 0 bases and J gave up 2 bases, with 10 bases separating them. The CDR3 runs to 15 residues. Germline loops: CDR1 MNHEY, CDR2 SVGAGI. CDR3 bases: TGTGCCAGCAGTTACTCTTCCCGGCCAAACACTGAAGCTTTCTTT. Amino acids: CASSYSSRPNTEAFF.

The chain joins TRBV6-5 to TRBJ2-2, with 8 nucleotides matching TRBD1. The CDR3 consists of 15 residues. Germline CDR1 is MNHEY and CDR2 is SVGAGI. V gave up 6 bases and J gave up 4 bases; unmatched junction bases: 7. The chain's CDR3 is CASSRTGPVTGELFF. The CDR3 region has the DNA TGTGCCAGCAGCCGGACAGGGCCGGTCACCGGGGAGCTGTTTTTT.

The chain couples TRBV11-3 to TRBJ1-2; D is uncertain. Per the germline V gene, CDR1 is SGHNT and CDR2 is YENEEA. Trimming removed 5 bases at V and 0 bases at J, with 10 bases between. CDR3 size: 14 residues. CDR3 nucleotide sequence: TGTGCCAGCAGCCTGGGCCCCGCTAACTATGGCTACACCTTC. It specifies CASSLGPANYGYTF.

V usage is TRBV6-4 and J usage is TRBJ2-1; 9 bases fit TRBD2. J gave up 7 bases and V 6 bases, and 4 bases lay outside the gene matches. CDR3 length equals 13 residues. Germline V lookup: CDR1 MRHNA, CDR2 SNTAGT. The CDR3 DNA is TGTGCCAGCAGCCGAACTAGCGGGAATGAGCAGTTCTTC. Translation: CASSRTSGNEQFF.

The genes are TRBV6-5 and TRBJ2-7; the match to TRBD2 covers 9 bases. This CDR3 region has 15 residues. In germline, CDR1 is MNHEY, CDR2 SVGAGI. V dropped 6 bases and J dropped 0; count of bases not matched to a gene: 6. Here the CDR3 reads CASRFLAGASYEQYF. In nucleotides, the CDR3 is TGTGCCAGCAGGTTTTTAGCGGGAGCCTCCTACGAGCAGTACTTC.

The chain carries TRBV10-3 and TRBJ1-1, with 9 positions matching TRBD1. Germline CDR1 is ENHRY and CDR2 is SYGVKD. This CDR3 comprises 12 residues. Trimming cost V 10 bases and J 4 bases; bases outside gene matches: 4. The CDR3 DNA is TGTGCCAGTGGGACAGGGTTCACTGAAGCTTTCTTT. Translated, it gives CASGTGFTEAFF.

The chain is built from TRBV2 and TRBJ2-7; D perhaps matches TRBD2 (6 bases). Trimming pared 11 bases from V and 5 bases from J, leaving 13 bases between. Germline V gene data show CDR1 as SNHLY and CDR2 as FYNNEI. The CDR3 is 11 residues long. The CDR3 region has the DNA TGTGCCCGCTTCGGGAGCCACGAGCAGTACTTC. Its translation: CARFGSHEQYF.

The table lists this clone with a count of one. The V gene is TRBV9, the J gene TRBJ2-6, with D uncertain. The length of the CDR3 is 16 residues. Per the germline V gene, CDR1 is SGDLS and CDR2 is YYNGEE. V dropped 0 bases and J dropped 2 bases, with 9 bases sitting between them. CDR3 region: CASSVALGTGANVLTF. The DNA of the CDR3 is TGTGCCAGCAGCGTAGCTCTGGGGACTGGGGCCAACGTCCTGACTTTC.

The rearrangement uses TRBV11-1 and TRBJ2-5; D unresolved. This CDR3 comprises 13 residues. The germline CDR1 and CDR2 sequences are SGHAT and FQDESV (reference sequence). Trimming took off 0 bases at V and 5 bases at J, with 7 bases between the two ends. This chain's CDR3 is CASSLASRETQYF. DNA for the CDR3: TGTGCCAGCAGCTTAGCATCACGGGAGACCCAGTACTTC.

This clone was counted a few times. The chain recombines TRBV5-1 with TRBJ1-1; D is undetermined. The CDR3 loop spans 14 amino acids. V lost 0 bases and J 5 bases, leaving 11 bases between the germline ends. Looked up from germline, CDR1 is SGHRS and CDR2 is YFSETQ. CDR3 region: CASSLESQWTEAFF. The CDR3 region has the DNA TGCGCCAGCAGCTTGGAGTCCCAGTGGACTGAAGCTTTCTTT.

V is TRBV27 and J is TRBJ2-6; D may be TRBD2 (5 bases). The CDR3 has 17 amino acids. The V end lost 6 bases, the J end lost 2 bases, and 17 bases lay between the germline ends. CDR1 MNHEY and CDR2 SMNVEV come from the germline V gene (reference sequence). In DNA form, the CDR3 reads TGTGCCAGCAGAGTCTTTGGGGAGACGGCTGGGGCCAACGTCCTGACTTTC. This codes for CASRVFGETAGANVLTF.

Ten or more counts support this clone. V usage is TRBV2 and J usage is TRBJ1-2; D ambiguous. Germline CDR1 is SNHLY and CDR2 is FYNNEI. V was shortened by 7 bases and J by 0 bases, with 9 bases between the two germline ends. This CDR3 comprises 13 residues. In nucleotides, the CDR3 is TGTGCCAGCACGACCGCTCCTAACTATGGCTACACCTTC. Translating gives CASTTAPNYGYTF.